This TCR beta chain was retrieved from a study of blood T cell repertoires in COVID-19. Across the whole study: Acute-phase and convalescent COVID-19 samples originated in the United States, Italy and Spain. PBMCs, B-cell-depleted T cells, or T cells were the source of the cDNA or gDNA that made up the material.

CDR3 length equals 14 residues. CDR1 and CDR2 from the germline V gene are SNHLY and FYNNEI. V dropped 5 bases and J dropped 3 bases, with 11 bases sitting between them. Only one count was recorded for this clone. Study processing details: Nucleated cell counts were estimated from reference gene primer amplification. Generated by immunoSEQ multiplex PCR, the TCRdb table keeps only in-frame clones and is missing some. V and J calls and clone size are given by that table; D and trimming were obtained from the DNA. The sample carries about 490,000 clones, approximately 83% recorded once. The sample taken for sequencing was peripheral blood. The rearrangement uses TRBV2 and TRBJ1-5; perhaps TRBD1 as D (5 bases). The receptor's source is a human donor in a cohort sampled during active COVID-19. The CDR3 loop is CASSLGGLNQPQHF. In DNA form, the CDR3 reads TGTGCCAGCAGTCTGGGGGGTCTCAATCAGCCCCAGCATTTT.